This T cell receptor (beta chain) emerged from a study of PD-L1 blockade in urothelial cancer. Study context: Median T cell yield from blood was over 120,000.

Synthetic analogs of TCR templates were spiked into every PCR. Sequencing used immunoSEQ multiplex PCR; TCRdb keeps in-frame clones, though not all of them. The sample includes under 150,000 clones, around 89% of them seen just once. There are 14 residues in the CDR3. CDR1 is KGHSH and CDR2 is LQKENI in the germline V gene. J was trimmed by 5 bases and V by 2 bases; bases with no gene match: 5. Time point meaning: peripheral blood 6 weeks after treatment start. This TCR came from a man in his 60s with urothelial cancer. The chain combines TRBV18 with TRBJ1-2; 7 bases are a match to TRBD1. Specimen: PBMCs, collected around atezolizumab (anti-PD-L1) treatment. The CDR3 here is CASSPFTGDYGYTF. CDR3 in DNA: TGTGCCAGCTCACCATTCACAGGGGATTATGGCTACACCTTC.